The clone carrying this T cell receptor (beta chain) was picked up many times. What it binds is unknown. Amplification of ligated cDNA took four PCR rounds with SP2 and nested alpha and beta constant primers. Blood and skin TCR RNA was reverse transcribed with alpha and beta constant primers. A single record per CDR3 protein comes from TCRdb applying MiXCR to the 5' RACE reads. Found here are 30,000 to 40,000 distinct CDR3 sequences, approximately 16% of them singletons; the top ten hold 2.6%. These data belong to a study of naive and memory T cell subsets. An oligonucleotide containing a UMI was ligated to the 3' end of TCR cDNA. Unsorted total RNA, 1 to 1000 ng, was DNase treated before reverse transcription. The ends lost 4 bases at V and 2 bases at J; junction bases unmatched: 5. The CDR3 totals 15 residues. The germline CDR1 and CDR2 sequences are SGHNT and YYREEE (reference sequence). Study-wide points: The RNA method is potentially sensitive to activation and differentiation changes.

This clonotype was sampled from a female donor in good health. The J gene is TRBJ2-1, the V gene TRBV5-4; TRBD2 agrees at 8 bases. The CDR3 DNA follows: TGTGCCAGCAGCCCGACAGCGGGGGCCTACAATGAGCAGTTCTTC. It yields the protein CASSPTAGAYNEQFF.